These T cell receptor beta chains were read from a single sample in a study of blood T cell repertoires in COVID-19. Using immunoSEQ multiplex PCR, the repertoire was profiled, and TCRdb retains in-frame clones only, with some absent. Among approximately 400,000 clones, around nine tenths were seen once, and the ten largest hold about 1.2%. Sequenced: PBMCs or T cells enriched from blood (not recorded which). These receptors were collected from a woman aged 18-29 years who had recovered from COVID-19. Both conserved end residues are part of each CDR3. Fields, in order: CDR3 protein, CDR3 DNA, V gene, J gene, D gene, clone size. A D gene is named only where the DNA matches it firmly. The size of a clone is reported for some rows only, either as once, few or many, or as a class for expanded clones.

cdr3_aa: CATSDFRTGDNEQFF
cdr3_nt: TGTGCCACCAGTGATTTTCGGACAGGGGACAATGAGCAGTTCTTC
v_call: TRBV24-1
j_call: TRBJ2-1
d_call: TRBD1
clone_size: few

cdr3_aa: CASSKIGHGRSVPYEQYF
cdr3_nt: TGTGCCAGCAGCAAAATAGGACACGGGAGGTCGGTTCCCTACGAGCAGTACTTC
v_call: TRBV21-1
j_call: TRBJ2-7
d_call: .
clone_size: .

cdr3_aa: CASSISAQGYTEAFF
cdr3_nt: TGTGCCAGTAGCATCTCTGCCCAGGGGTACACTGAAGCTTTCTTT
v_call: TRBV19
j_call: TRBJ1-1
d_call: .
clone_size: .

cdr3_aa: CASSLAQGLNEQFF
cdr3_nt: TGTGCCAGCAGCTTGGCACAGGGGCTCAATGAGCAGTTCTTC
v_call: TRBV5-5
j_call: TRBJ2-1
d_call: TRBD1
clone_size: .

cdr3_aa: CASLTGQGQVETQYF
cdr3_nt: TGTGCCAGCTTGACCGGACAGGGGCAGGTAGAGACCCAGTACTTC
v_call: TRBV6-4
j_call: TRBJ2-5
d_call: TRBD1
clone_size: .

cdr3_aa: CAIRYGDRKNSPLHF
cdr3_nt: TGTGCCATCAGGTACGGGGATAGAAAGAATTCACCCCTCCACTTT
v_call: TRBV10-3
j_call: TRBJ1-6
d_call: .
clone_size: .

cdr3_aa: CASRQGTGGPYEQYF
cdr3_nt: TGTGCCAGCAGGCAAGGGACAGGGGGCCCCTACGAGCAGTACTTC
v_call: TRBV28
j_call: TRBJ2-7
d_call: TRBD1
clone_size: once

cdr3_aa: CSVVAGATGELFF
cdr3_nt: TGCAGCGTTGTCGCGGGGGCCACCGGGGAGCTGTTTTTT
v_call: TRBV29-1
j_call: TRBJ2-2
d_call: .
clone_size: .

cdr3_aa: CASSATTSHQGYTF
cdr3_nt: TGTGCCAGCAGCGCCACGACATCCCATCAGGGCTACACCTTC
v_call: TRBV9
j_call: TRBJ1-2
d_call: .
clone_size: .

cdr3_aa: CSAGANGYTF
cdr3_nt: TGCAGTGCTGGGGCAAATGGCTACACCTTC
v_call: TRBV20-1
j_call: TRBJ1-2
d_call: .
clone_size: .

cdr3_aa: CASSQVRTGGYNEKLFF
cdr3_nt: TGTGCCAGCAGCCAAGTCAGGACAGGGGGTTATAATGAAAAACTGTTTTTT
v_call: TRBV3-1/TRBV3-2
j_call: TRBJ1-4
d_call: TRBD1
clone_size: .

cdr3_aa: CASSETGNGSPLHF
cdr3_nt: TGTGCCAGCAGTGAAACAGGGAATGGATCACCCCTCCACTTT
v_call: TRBV2
j_call: TRBJ1-6
d_call: .
clone_size: .

cdr3_aa: CASSPPVGQGTYNEQFF
cdr3_nt: TGTGCCAGCTCACCCCCCGTGGGACAGGGCACCTACAATGAGCAGTTCTTC
v_call: TRBV18
j_call: TRBJ2-1
d_call: TRBD1
clone_size: .

cdr3_aa: CASSVGSLLRDTQYF
cdr3_nt: TGTGCCAGCAGCGTAGGTTCTCTGTTACGGGATACGCAGTATTTT
v_call: TRBV9
j_call: TRBJ2-3
d_call: .
clone_size: .

cdr3_aa: CASSVNGSSNQPQHF
cdr3_nt: TGCGCCAGCAGTGTCAACGGGAGTAGCAATCAGCCCCAGCATTTT
v_call: TRBV10-1
j_call: TRBJ1-5
d_call: .
clone_size: .

cdr3_aa: CASSLEGGGAGDTQYF
cdr3_nt: TGTGCCAGCAGCTTAGAAGGCGGGGGGGCGGGAGATACGCAGTATTTT
v_call: TRBV7-8
j_call: TRBJ2-3
d_call: TRBD2
clone_size: .

cdr3_aa: CASSHGWNTEAFF
cdr3_nt: TGTGCCAGCAGCCACGGTTGGAACACTGAAGCTTTCTTT
v_call: TRBV7-3
j_call: TRBJ1-1
d_call: .
clone_size: once

cdr3_aa: CASSFAPASGLTQNTQYF
cdr3_nt: TGTGCCAGCAGCTTCGCTCCCGCCAGCGGACTAACACAGAATACGCAGTATTTT
v_call: TRBV7-2
j_call: TRBJ2-3
d_call: .
clone_size: few

cdr3_aa: CASSFPRLQETQYF
cdr3_nt: TGTGCCAGCAGCTTCCCGAGGTTGCAAGAGACCCAGTACTTC
v_call: TRBV7-9
j_call: TRBJ2-5
d_call: .
clone_size: .

cdr3_aa: CASSLYRDNEKLFF
cdr3_nt: TGTGCCAGCAGCTTATACCGAGATAATGAAAAACTGTTTTTT
v_call: TRBV7-9
j_call: TRBJ1-4
d_call: .
clone_size: .

cdr3_aa: CASSGVRGNTQYF
cdr3_nt: TGTGCCAGCAGTGGGGTTAGGGGAAATACGCAGTATTTT
v_call: TRBV28
j_call: TRBJ2-3
d_call: .
clone_size: .

cdr3_aa: CASSFHDRDIYGYTF
cdr3_nt: TGCGCCAGCAGCTTCCATGACAGGGACATCTATGGCTACACCTTC
v_call: TRBV5-1
j_call: TRBJ1-2
d_call: TRBD1
clone_size: .

cdr3_aa: CASSLKWGQAYNEQFF
cdr3_nt: TGTGCCAGCAGCTTAAAATGGGGCCAAGCGTACAATGAGCAGTTCTTC
v_call: TRBV5-8
j_call: TRBJ2-1
d_call: .
clone_size: .

cdr3_aa: CASSFTGGPRNEQFF
cdr3_nt: TGCGCCAGCAGCTTCACAGGGGGCCCTCGCAATGAGCAGTTCTTC
v_call: TRBV5-1
j_call: TRBJ2-1
d_call: TRBD1
clone_size: .

cdr3_aa: CAGRIGGSDTQYF
cdr3_nt: TGTGCCGGCAGGATCGGCGGGTCAGATACGCAGTATTTT
v_call: TRBV11-1
j_call: TRBJ2-3
d_call: .
clone_size: .

cdr3_aa: CASSQGVHTGELFF
cdr3_nt: TGCGCCAGCAGCCAGGGGGTACACACCGGGGAGCTGTTTTTT
v_call: TRBV5-1
j_call: TRBJ2-2
d_call: TRBD1
clone_size: .

cdr3_aa: CASSFRDRLYEQYF
cdr3_nt: TGTGCCAGTAGTTTCCGGGACAGGCTGTACGAGCAGTACTTC
v_call: TRBV19
j_call: TRBJ2-7
d_call: TRBD1
clone_size: .

cdr3_aa: CSGGLGQEMYGYTF
cdr3_nt: TGCAGCGGGGGTTTGGGGCAGGAGATGTATGGCTACACCTTC
v_call: TRBV29-1
j_call: TRBJ1-2
d_call: .
clone_size: .

cdr3_aa: CASSIRGQGGTDTQYF
cdr3_nt: TGTGCCAGTAGTATAAGGGGACAGGGCGGAACAGATACGCAGTATTTT
v_call: TRBV19
j_call: TRBJ2-3
d_call: TRBD1
clone_size: .

cdr3_aa: CASSQDPGHRNTEAFF
cdr3_nt: TGTGCCAGCAGCCAAGACCCGGGACACAGGAACACTGAAGCTTTCTTT
v_call: TRBV4-2
j_call: TRBJ1-1
d_call: .
clone_size: .

cdr3_aa: CAISELLGANTEAFF
cdr3_nt: TGTGCCATCAGTGAGTTACTGGGAGCGAACACTGAAGCTTTCTTT
v_call: TRBV10-3
j_call: TRBJ1-1
d_call: .
clone_size: .

cdr3_aa: CSAEGTTTHEQYF
cdr3_nt: TGCAGCGCGGAAGGGACTACGACACACGAGCAGTACTTC
v_call: TRBV29-1
j_call: TRBJ2-7
d_call: TRBD2
clone_size: .

cdr3_aa: CASSEGTTGNTIYF
cdr3_nt: TGTGCCAGCAGTGAAGGGACAACCGGAAACACCATATATTTT
v_call: TRBV2
j_call: TRBJ1-3
d_call: .
clone_size: once

cdr3_aa: CASSLSAAGDNTEAFF
cdr3_nt: TGTGCCAGCAGCTTATCCGCCGCAGGCGACAACACTGAAGCTTTCTTT
v_call: TRBV11-2
j_call: TRBJ1-1
d_call: .
clone_size: .

cdr3_aa: CASSLRGGNTGELFF
cdr3_nt: TGTGCCAGCAGCCTCCGGGGGGGGAACACCGGGGAGCTGTTTTTT
v_call: TRBV3-1/TRBV3-2
j_call: TRBJ2-2
d_call: TRBD2
clone_size: few

cdr3_aa: CASSLGPDDSTYEQYF
cdr3_nt: TGTGCCAGCAGCCTTGGCCCGGATGACAGCACCTACGAGCAGTACTTC
v_call: TRBV7-9
j_call: TRBJ2-7
d_call: .
clone_size: .

cdr3_aa: CASSLRDSQETQYF
cdr3_nt: TGCGCCAGCAGCCTCCGGGACAGTCAAGAGACCCAGTACTTC
v_call: TRBV5-1
j_call: TRBJ2-5
d_call: TRBD1
clone_size: once

cdr3_aa: CASSQENRLAGDKPIGTQYF
cdr3_nt: TGTGCCAGCAGCCAAGAAAACCGACTAGCGGGGGACAAGCCCATCGGGACCCAGTACTTC
v_call: TRBV4-2
j_call: TRBJ2-5
d_call: TRBD2
clone_size: .

cdr3_aa: CASSLEGGGVSPLHF
cdr3_nt: TGTGCCAGCAGCTTGGAGGGCGGGGGGGTTTCACCCCTCCACTTT
v_call: TRBV5-6
j_call: TRBJ1-6
d_call: .
clone_size: .

cdr3_aa: CASSGGQGNEKLFF
cdr3_nt: TGTGCCAGCAGTGGGGGACAGGGGAATGAAAAACTGTTTTTT
v_call: TRBV2
j_call: TRBJ1-4
d_call: TRBD1
clone_size: .

cdr3_aa: CASSLQGEQYF
cdr3_nt: TGTGCCAGCAGCCTGCAGGGCGAGCAGTACTTC
v_call: TRBV12-3/TRBV12-4
j_call: TRBJ2-7
d_call: .
clone_size: .

cdr3_aa: CASSQDRARSPLHF
cdr3_nt: TGTGCCAGCAGCCAGGACAGGGCGAGATCACCCCTCCACTTT
v_call: TRBV5-5
j_call: TRBJ1-6
d_call: TRBD1
clone_size: .

cdr3_aa: CASSLPGQGTYEQYF
cdr3_nt: TGCGCCAGCAGCTTACCGGGACAGGGTACCTACGAGCAGTACTTC
v_call: TRBV5-1
j_call: TRBJ2-7
d_call: TRBD1
clone_size: .

cdr3_aa: CASRTARNVLTF
cdr3_nt: TGTGCCAGCCGTACAGCCCGAAACGTCCTGACTTTC
v_call: TRBV27
j_call: TRBJ2-6
d_call: .
clone_size: .

cdr3_aa: CASRDRGYEQYF
cdr3_nt: TGTGCCAGCAGGGACAGGGGCTACGAGCAGTACTTC
v_call: TRBV27
j_call: TRBJ2-7
d_call: TRBD1
clone_size: .

cdr3_aa: CASSQGGTVLGTQYF
cdr3_nt: TGTGCCAGCAGCCAAGGCGGGACCGTCTTAGGTACGCAGTATTTT
v_call: TRBV3-1/TRBV3-2
j_call: TRBJ2-3
d_call: .
clone_size: .

cdr3_aa: CASSQNRGDTQYF
cdr3_nt: TGCGCCAGCAGCCAGAACAGGGGAGATACGCAGTATTTT
v_call: TRBV4-1
j_call: TRBJ2-3
d_call: TRBD1
clone_size: .

cdr3_aa: CASSLDRGGNTIYF
cdr3_nt: TGCGCCAGCAGCTTGGACAGGGGTGGAAACACCATATATTTT
v_call: TRBV5-1
j_call: TRBJ1-3
d_call: TRBD1
clone_size: few

cdr3_aa: CASSGQGTGYTF
cdr3_nt: TGTGCCAGCAGCGGACAGGGGACCGGCTACACCTTC
v_call: TRBV9
j_call: TRBJ1-2
d_call: TRBD1
clone_size: .

cdr3_aa: CASSVASRVTGAEAFF
cdr3_nt: TGTGCCAGCAGCGTAGCCTCCAGGGTGACGGGCGCTGAAGCTTTCTTT
v_call: TRBV9
j_call: TRBJ1-1
d_call: .
clone_size: once

cdr3_aa: CASSLQRGVGETQYF
cdr3_nt: TGTGCCAGTAGCCTTCAACGGGGGGTGGGCGAGACCCAGTACTTC
v_call: TRBV19
j_call: TRBJ2-5
d_call: TRBD2
clone_size: .

cdr3_aa: CAISGDTTNEKLFF
cdr3_nt: TGTGCCATCAGTGGGGACACAACTAATGAAAAACTGTTTTTT
v_call: TRBV10-3
j_call: TRBJ1-4
d_call: .
clone_size: .

cdr3_aa: CSVAGQGASGANVLTF
cdr3_nt: TGCAGCGTTGCAGGACAGGGGGCCTCTGGGGCCAACGTCCTGACTTTC
v_call: TRBV29-1
j_call: TRBJ2-6
d_call: TRBD1
clone_size: .

cdr3_aa: CASSLATGFTEAFF
cdr3_nt: TGCGCCAGCAGCTTGGCCACAGGGTTTACTGAAGCTTTCTTT
v_call: TRBV5-1
j_call: TRBJ1-1
d_call: .
clone_size: .

cdr3_aa: CASSYPGTGPSPLHF
cdr3_nt: TGTGCCAGCAGTTACCCCGGGACAGGTCCCTCACCCCTCCACTTT
v_call: TRBV6-2/TRBV6-3
j_call: TRBJ1-6
d_call: TRBD1
clone_size: .

cdr3_aa: CASSSRLGGHQETQYF
cdr3_nt: TGTGCCAGCAGTTCGCGTTTGGGGGGGCACCAAGAGACCCAGTACTTC
v_call: TRBV6-2/TRBV6-3
j_call: TRBJ2-5
d_call: .
clone_size: .

cdr3_aa: CASGHPDRAYEQYF
cdr3_nt: TGTGCCAGCGGCCACCCGGACAGGGCCTACGAGCAGTACTTC
v_call: TRBV27
j_call: TRBJ2-7
d_call: TRBD1
clone_size: .

cdr3_aa: CASSLGRGYEQYF
cdr3_nt: TGTGCCAGCAGTTTGGGCAGGGGCTACGAGCAGTACTTC
v_call: TRBV27
j_call: TRBJ2-7
d_call: .
clone_size: once

cdr3_aa: CASSPRQGGGNTEAFF
cdr3_nt: TGTGCCAGCAGCCCCCGACAGGGTGGGGGGAACACTGAAGCTTTCTTT
v_call: TRBV9
j_call: TRBJ1-1
d_call: TRBD1
clone_size: .